The TCR beta chain under discussion was sequenced for a study of cytomegalovirus exposure and HLA in healthy donors. Method: immunoSEQ multiplex PCR; TCRdb's copy keeps in-frame clones and lacks some. Of fewer than 250,000 clones listed, about 83% are singletons. General study results and limits: A list of approximately 160 TCR beta chains associated with cytomegalovirus was given. In vitro confirmation showed three CMV-associated chains to be CMV antigen specific.

This CDR3 contains 15 residues. V shed 6 bases, J shed 2 bases, and the junction held 7 bases outside the gene matches. In germline, CDR1 is MNHEY, CDR2 SVGAGI. As regards this clone: The target antigen is unknown.

The TCR comes from a woman aged 18-29 years in good health and CMV-seronegative. This rearrangement joins TRBV6-5 to TRBJ2-3; 8 nucleotides line up with TRBD2. The sample was PBMCs. The CDR3 nucleotides read TGTGCCAGCAGACCCGGACTAGCTCTCACAGATACGCAGTATTTT. Protein: CASRPGLALTDTQYF.